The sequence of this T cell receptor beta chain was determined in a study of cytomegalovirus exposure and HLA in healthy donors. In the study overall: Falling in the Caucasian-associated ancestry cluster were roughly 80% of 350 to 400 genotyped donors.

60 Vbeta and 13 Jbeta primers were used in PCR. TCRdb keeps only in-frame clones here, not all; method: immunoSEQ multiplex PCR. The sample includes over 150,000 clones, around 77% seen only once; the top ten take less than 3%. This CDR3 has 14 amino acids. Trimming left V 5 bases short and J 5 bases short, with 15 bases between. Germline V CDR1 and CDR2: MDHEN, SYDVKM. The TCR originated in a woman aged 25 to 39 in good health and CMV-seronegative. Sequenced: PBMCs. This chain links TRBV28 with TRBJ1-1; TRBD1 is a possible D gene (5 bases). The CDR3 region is CASSPQTEITEAFF. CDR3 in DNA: TGTGCCAGCAGTCCCCAGACAGAGATTACTGAAGCTTTCTTT.